This entry concerns a single T cell receptor (beta chain). TCRdb used MiXCR to reprocess the RT-PCR reads, holding one entry per CDR3 protein. The sample carries approximately 7,600 distinct CDR3 sequences, 11% recorded once. This record comes from a study of patients and donors after allogeneic stem cell transplantation. CDR1 is SGHAT, CDR2 FQNNGV, per germline. The CDR3 runs 15 residues. Unmatched junction bases numbered 6, after V lost 5 bases and J lost 1 base. The chain employs TRBV11-2 and TRBJ2-3; 7 bases line up with TRBD2. The clonotype originates from a human donor who was either an allogeneic HSCT recipient or a stem cell or donor lymphocyte infusion donor (not recorded which). It is not recorded whose cells these are; they may come from a transplant donor. Source material: blood, either unsorted or a sorted T cell fraction (not recorded which). This chain's CDR3 is CASSQSGARTDTQYF. The DNA of the CDR3 is TGTGCCAGCAGCCAAAGCGGGGCGCGCACAGATACGCAGTATTTT.